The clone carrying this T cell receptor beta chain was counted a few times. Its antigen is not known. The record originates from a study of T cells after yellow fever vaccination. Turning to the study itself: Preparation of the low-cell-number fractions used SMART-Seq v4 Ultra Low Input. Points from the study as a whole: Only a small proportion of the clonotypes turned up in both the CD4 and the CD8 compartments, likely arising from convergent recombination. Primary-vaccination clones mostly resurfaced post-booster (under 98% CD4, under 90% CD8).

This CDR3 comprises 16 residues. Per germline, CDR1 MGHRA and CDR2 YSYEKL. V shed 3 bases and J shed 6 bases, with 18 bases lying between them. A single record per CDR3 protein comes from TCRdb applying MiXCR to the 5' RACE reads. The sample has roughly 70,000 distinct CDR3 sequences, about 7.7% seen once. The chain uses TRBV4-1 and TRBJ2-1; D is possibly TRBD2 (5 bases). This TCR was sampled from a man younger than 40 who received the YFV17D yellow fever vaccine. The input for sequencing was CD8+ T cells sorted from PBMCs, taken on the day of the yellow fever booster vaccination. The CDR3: CASSHVPSTPSNEQFF. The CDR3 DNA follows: TGCGCCAGCAGCCACGTTCCTAGCACCCCAAGCAATGAGCAGTTCTTC.